These 8 T cell receptor beta chains were all obtained from the same sample, sequenced in a study of cytomegalovirus exposure and HLA in healthy donors. The PCR made use of 60 Vbeta and 13 Jbeta primers. Here immunoSEQ multiplex PCR was the method, and the copy in TCRdb shows in-frame clones only, minus some. The sample has about 200,000 clones, about 80% seen once. Sequenced sample: PBMCs. All receptors derive from a male donor in good health and CMV-seronegative.

The chain carries TRBV4-3 and TRBJ1-5; a weak D match, TRBD1 (6 bases). The CDR3 spans 17 residues. Trimming took off 0 bases at V and 0 bases at J, with 12 bases between the two ends. Germline loops: CDR1 LGHNA, CDR2 YSLEER. CDR3 protein: CASSQDWGQYSNQPQHF. The CDR3 coding sequence is TGCGCCAGCAGCCAAGATTGGGGGCAGTATAGCAATCAGCCCCAGCATTTT.

This clone appeared a few times. CDR3 nucleotides: TGCAGCGCCGAAGGGTCAGGGCGGGAGACCCAGTACTTC. It codes for CSAEGSGRETQYF. The chain is built from TRBV29-1 and TRBJ2-5; D is perhaps TRBD1 (5 bases). Trimming left V 7 bases short and J 5 bases short, with 17 bases between. The CDR3 consists of 13 residues. Germline V CDR1 and CDR2: SQVTM, ANQGSEA.

As for this clone: Germline and junction disagree at one end, which may indicate a read error. The chain employs TRBV7-9 and TRBJ1-2; D perhaps matches TRBD1 (6 bases). The CDR3 contains 14 residues. Per germline, CDR1 SEHNR and CDR2 FQNEAQ (reference sequence). The CDR3 spells CSSSLTGIDYGYTF. CDR3 in DNA: TGTTCCAGCAGCTTAACAGGGATTGACTATGGCTACACCTTC.

V is TRBV7-3 and J is TRBJ2-1, with 7 positions matching TRBD2. Per the germline V gene, CDR1 is SGHTA and CDR2 is FQGTGA. The CDR3 runs 15 residues. V shed 0 bases, J shed 8 bases, and the junction held 7 bases outside the gene matches. The CDR3 region has the DNA TGTGCCAGCAGCTTAACTAGCGGGTCGAGGGATGAGCAGTTCTTC. Amino acid sequence: CASSLTSGSRDEQFF.

The chain joins TRBV10-1 to TRBJ2-3, with TRBD1 matching over 9 bases. The CDR3 has 16 amino acids. From germline, CDR1 is WNHNN and CDR2 SYGVQD (reference sequence). V was clipped by 0 bases and J by 5 bases; unmatched bases: 6. The CDR3 loop reads CASSESGTGSVDTQYF. The DNA for the CDR3 is TGCGCCAGCAGTGAGTCAGGGACAGGGTCGGTAGATACGCAGTATTTT.

The chain combines TRBV7-3 with TRBJ2-3; 7 bases fit TRBD2. The CDR3 covers 16 residues. Germline CDR1 and CDR2: SGHTA and FQGTGA. V dropped 5 bases and J dropped 0; count of bases not matched to a gene: 8. The CDR3: CASSHTGRASTDTQYF. CDR3 in DNA: TGTGCCAGCAGCCACACGGGGAGGGCTAGCACAGATACGCAGTATTTT.

This clone was detected only a few times. The chain carries TRBV7-9 and TRBJ1-4; no reliable D call. Trimming removed 3 bases at V and 7 bases at J, with 12 bases between. CDR1 and CDR2 from the germline V gene are SEHNR and FQNEAQ (reference sequence). The CDR3 is 14 amino acids. CDR3 nucleotides: TGTGCCAGCAGCTTTGGAGGCATGGGTGAAAAACTGTTTTTT. It is translated as CASSFGGMGEKLFF.

The chain couples TRBV12-5 to TRBJ1-1, with 8 bases identical to TRBD1. In germline, CDR1 is LGHNT, CDR2 FRNRAP. J gave up 4 bases and V 6 bases, and 4 bases lay outside the gene matches. The CDR3 length is 13 residues. In nucleotides, the CDR3 is TGTGCTAGTGGCCTCGACAGGGGCACTGAAGCTTTCTTT. Encoded protein: CASGLDRGTEAFF.